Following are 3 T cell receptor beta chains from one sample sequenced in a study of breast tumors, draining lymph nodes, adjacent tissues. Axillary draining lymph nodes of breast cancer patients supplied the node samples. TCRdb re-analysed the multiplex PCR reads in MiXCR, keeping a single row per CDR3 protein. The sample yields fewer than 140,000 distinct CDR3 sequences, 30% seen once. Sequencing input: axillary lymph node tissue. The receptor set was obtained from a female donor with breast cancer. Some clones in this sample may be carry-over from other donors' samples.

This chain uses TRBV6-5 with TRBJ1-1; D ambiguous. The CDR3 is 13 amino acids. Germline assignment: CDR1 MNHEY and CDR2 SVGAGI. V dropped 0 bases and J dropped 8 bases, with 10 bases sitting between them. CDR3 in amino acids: CASSYSETREAFF. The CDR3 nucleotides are TGTGCCAGCAGTTACTCTGAGACACGCGAAGCTTTCTTT.

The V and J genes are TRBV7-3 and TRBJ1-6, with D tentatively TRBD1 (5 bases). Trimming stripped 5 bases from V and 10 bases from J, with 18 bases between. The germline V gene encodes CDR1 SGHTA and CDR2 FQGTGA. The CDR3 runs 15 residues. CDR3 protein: CASSPSGAVESPLHF. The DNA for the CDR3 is TGTGCCAGCAGCCCTAGCGGGGCGGTCGAGTCACCCCTCCACTTT. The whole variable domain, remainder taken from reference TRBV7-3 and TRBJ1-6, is GAGVSQTPSNKVTEKGKYVELRCDPISGHTALYWYRQSLGQGPEFLIYFQGTGAADDSGLPNDRFFAVRPEGSVSTLKIQRTERGDSAVYLCASSPSGAVESPLHFGNGTRLTVT.

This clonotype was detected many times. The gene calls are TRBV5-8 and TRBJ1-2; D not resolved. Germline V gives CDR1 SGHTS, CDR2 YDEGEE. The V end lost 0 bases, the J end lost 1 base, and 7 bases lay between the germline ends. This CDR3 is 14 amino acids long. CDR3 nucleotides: TGTGCCAGCAGCTTGGGCGGAGTTAACTATGGCTACACCTTC. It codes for CASSLGGVNYGYTF.